The clone carrying this TCR beta chain appeared once. The data belong to a study of blood T cell repertoires in COVID-19. Per the original data handling: Reference gene primers were amplified, and this amplification served to estimate nucleated cell counts. This table comes from immunoSEQ multiplex PCR, and its TCRdb copy is limited to in-frame clones, with some not included. V and J calls and clone size come straight from that table; D and trimming were deduced from the DNA. The sample records about 440,000 clones, nearly 90% being singletons. Trimming at V came to 5 bases and at J to 1 base, leaving 5 bases not matched to a gene. Germline assignment: CDR1 MDHEN and CDR2 SYDVKM. The CDR3 spans 16 residues.

The chain joins TRBV28 to TRBJ2-3; 11 bases match TRBD2. The sequence was obtained from a woman under 30 with acute COVID-19. Sequencing input: PBMCs or T cells enriched from blood (not recorded which). The DNA for the CDR3 is TGTGCCAGCAGTGCGACTAGCGGGGCAGGCACAGATACGCAGTATTTT. It translates to CASSATSGAGTDTQYF.